Below, one TCR beta chain is given with its context. Its antigen is as yet unknown. This specimen belongs to a study of shared clonotypes between healthy human individuals. About the study: For every donor, three CD4 naive, three CD4 memory, two CD8 naive and one CD8 memory plates were used.

Assay: immunoSEQ multiplex PCR; the TCRdb copy retains only in-frame clones and omits some. The sample lists millions of clones, approximately 94% occurring once. This CDR3 has 16 amino acids. Trimming stripped 2 bases from V and 6 bases from J, with 20 bases between. Looked up from germline, CDR1 is MDHEN and CDR2 is SYDVKM. Broader study findings: Blood was the only sampled material, and tissue repertoires likely differ. Clonotype sharing across donors was expected to vary with sequencing depth. The generation probabilities recorded for non-shared clonotypes fell below those of clonotypes shared by all four donors.

The V gene is TRBV28, the J gene TRBJ2-7, with D perhaps TRBD1 or TRBD2 (6 bases each). Input material: naive CD4+ T cells sorted from blood. Subset specified: CD45RA+ positively selected. The receptor was isolated from a man younger than 30 in good health. In DNA form, the CDR3 reads TGTGCCAGCAGTTTAGGGGGCGGGGCCCCGGTGGGCGAGCAGTACTTC. It yields the protein CASSLGGGAPVGEQYF. The full variable domain, in which reference TRBV28 and TRBJ2-7 provide the parts outside the CDR3, is DVKVTQSSRYLVKRTGEKVFLECVQDMDHENMFWYRQDPGLGLRLIYFSYDVKMKEKGDIPEGYSVSREKKERFSLILESASTNQTSMYLCASSLGGGAPVGEQYFGPGTRLTVT.